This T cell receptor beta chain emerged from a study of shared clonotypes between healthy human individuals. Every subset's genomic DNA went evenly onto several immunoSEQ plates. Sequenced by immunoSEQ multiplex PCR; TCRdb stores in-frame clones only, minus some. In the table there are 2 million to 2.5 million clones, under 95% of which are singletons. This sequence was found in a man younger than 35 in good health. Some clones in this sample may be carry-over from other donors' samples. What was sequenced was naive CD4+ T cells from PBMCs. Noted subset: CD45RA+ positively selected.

CDR3 sequence (DNA): TGTGCCAGCAGCGATTTTAATCTGGGACGGCGGCACAGCTCCTACAATGAGCAGTTCTTC. Amino acids: CASSDFNLGRRHSSYNEQFF. The chain links TRBV27 to TRBJ2-1, with D perhaps given as TRBD1 or TRBD2 (5 bases each). In germline, CDR1 is MNHEY, CDR2 SMNVEV (reference sequence). The CDR3 sequence is 20 residues long. V lost 6 bases, J lost 0 bases, and 27 bases lay in between.